The TCR beta chain described here comes from a study of shared clonotypes between healthy human individuals. Clones were sequenced by immunoSEQ multiplex PCR, and TCRdb holds only the in-frame ones, with some missing. The sample has millions of clones, about 93% seen once. Study-wide results and caveats: Researchers sampled blood only, noting tissue repertoires likely differ.

Concerning this clone: No antigen is known for it.

Cells designated naive CD8 were CD45RO-negative and were positively selected for CCR7, with terminally differentiated effector memory CD45RA+ cells excluded. CDR1 and CDR2 (germline): SQVTM, ANQGSEA. The CDR3 has 14 residues. The chain employs TRBV29-1 and TRBJ2-5; TRBD1 matches 8 bases. The end of the DNA fits TRBJ2-7 better, so the J call may be wrong. This clonotype was obtained from a man aged 18 to 29 in good health. Some clones in this sample may be carry-over from other donors' samples. Sequencing was done on a sample of naive CD8+ T cells from PBMCs. CDR3 sequence: CSVERTGSSYEQYF. The CDR3 DNA sequence: TGCAGCGTTGAAAGGACAGGGAGCTCCTACGAGCAGTACTTC.